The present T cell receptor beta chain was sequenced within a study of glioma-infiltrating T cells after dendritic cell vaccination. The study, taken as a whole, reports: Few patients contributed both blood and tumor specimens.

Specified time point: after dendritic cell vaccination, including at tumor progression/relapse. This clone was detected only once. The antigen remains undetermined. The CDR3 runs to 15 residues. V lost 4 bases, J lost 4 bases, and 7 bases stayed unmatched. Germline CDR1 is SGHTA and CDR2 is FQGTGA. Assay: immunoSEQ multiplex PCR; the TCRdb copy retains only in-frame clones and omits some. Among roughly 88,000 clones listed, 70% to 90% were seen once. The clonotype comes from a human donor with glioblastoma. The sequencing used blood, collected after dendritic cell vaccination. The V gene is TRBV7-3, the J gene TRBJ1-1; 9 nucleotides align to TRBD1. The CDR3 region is CASSSRQGGVTEAFF. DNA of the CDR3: TGTGCCAGCAGCTCACGACAGGGGGGAGTCACTGAAGCTTTCTTT.